The entry below describes one TCR beta chain. The antigen remains undetermined. Donors had nominal health at sampling but likely had unrecorded immune exposures. This sample was included in a study of cytomegalovirus exposure and HLA in healthy donors. The study's findings and limits: V- and J-gene trimming in TCR beta was tied to a missense DCLRE1C variant by an analysis performed later. Across all donors, roughly uniform sequencing depth was an assumption of the presence/absence analyses.

Trimming left V 8 bases short and J 0 bases short, with 16 bases between. CDR1 is SEHNR and CDR2 is FQNEAQ in the germline V gene (reference sequence). The CDR3 has 15 residues. 60 Vbeta and 13 Jbeta primers were used in PCR. Original processing methods: An analysis performed later counted 73 million or so unique TCR beta chains (approximately 10 million of them shared). TCRdb's copy holds only in-frame clones and misses some; the assay was immunoSEQ multiplex PCR. V and J calls and clone size are given by that table; D and trimming were obtained from the DNA. Of about 65,000 clones detected, 62% appear once; the ten largest clones hold roughly 3.1%.

This chain links TRBV7-9 with TRBJ1-1; D is unclear. This TCR derives from a young man in good health and CMV-seronegative. The specimen sequenced was PBMCs. The CDR3 coding sequence is TGTGCCAGCCACCCCCTTTTTGGCTTGAACACTGAAGCTTTCTTT. Its translation is CASHPLFGLNTEAFF.